This T cell receptor (beta chain) was documented in a study of control samples from healthy donors and cancer patients. TCRdb keeps only in-frame clones here, not all; method: immunoSEQ multiplex PCR. The sample lists about 90,000 clones; 90% were seen once. CDR3 length equals 12 residues. Per the germline V gene, CDR1 is LGHDT and CDR2 is YNNKEL (reference sequence). Trimming took 4 bases from V and 9 from J, leaving 10 bases between them. The sequence was obtained from a woman between 18 and 29 years old in good health. The chain couples TRBV3-1 (or the pseudogene TRBV3-2) to TRBJ2-1; unclear D gene. Sequencing was carried out using blood. The CDR3 nucleotides are TGTGCCAGCAGCCCTAAAGTTGGTGAGCAGTTCTTC. It is translated as CASSPKVGEQFF.